These 3 T cell receptor beta chains share one sample of origin, sequenced in a study of T-cell memory formation after mild COVID-19. Via MiXCR, TCRdb re-called the 5' RACE reads, giving one row per CDR3 protein. The repertoire holds about 160,000 distinct CDR3 sequences, 30% to 35% seen once, with 12% in the top ten. The specimen was PBMCs or a T cell subset sorted from them (not recorded which). The receptors stem from an adult woman who had mild COVID-19 (a few samples of this study predate the infection). Cell type and time point are not known.

The rearrangement joins TRBV15 to TRBJ1-6, with 9 bases matching TRBD1. The junction had 4 bases not matched to a gene; V was cut back by 3 bases and J by 10 bases. This CDR3 is 14 amino acids long. Germline lookup yields CDR1 LNHNV and CDR2 YYDKDF (reference sequence). CDR3 region: CATSRDRGTSPLHF. For the CDR3, the DNA is TGTGCCACCAGCAGGGACAGGGGCACCTCACCCCTCCACTTT.

The chain combines TRBV2 with TRBJ2-7; D uncertain. The CDR3 covers 13 residues. Germline V gives CDR1 SNHLY, CDR2 FYNNEI. Trimming removed 7 bases from V and 7 bases from J, with 17 bases in between. CDR3 in DNA: TGTGCCAGCAAGGTGGACGGCCTCGTGGAGCAGTACTTC. It translates to CASKVDGLVEQYF.

V is TRBV29-1 and J is TRBJ1-1; possible D gene TRBD1, 5 bases. Trimming took 0 bases from V and 6 from J, leaving 11 bases between them. CDR3 length: 13 amino acids. Looked up from germline, CDR1 is SQVTM and CDR2 is ANQGSEA. For the CDR3, the DNA is TGCAGCGTTGAAGAAGGGGTTCGGGCTGAAGCTTTCTTT. Translating it yields CSVEEGVRAEAFF.